Following are 8 T cell receptor beta chains from one sample sequenced in a study of T-cell memory formation after mild COVID-19. TCRdb called the 5' RACE reads again in MiXCR, with one record for every CDR3 protein. The sample contains approximately 60,000 distinct CDR3 sequences, more than 8% of which appear only once. The source material was PBMCs or a T cell subset sorted from them (not recorded which). These receptors all come from a man younger than 30 who had mild COVID-19 (a few samples of this study predate the infection). Cell type and time point are not known.

This clonotype was detected only a few times. The chain employs TRBV20-1 and TRBJ2-3; 13 bases match TRBD2. Germline loops: CDR1 DFQATT, CDR2 SNEGSKA (reference sequence). CDR3 size: 17 residues. Losses at the gene ends were 4 bases for V and 1 base for J; bases not matched to a gene: 8. The CDR3 sequence is CSATTSGGKSGTDTQYF. CDR3 in DNA: TGCAGTGCTACGACTAGCGGGGGGAAAAGTGGCACAGATACGCAGTATTTT.

The chain employs TRBV20-1 and TRBJ2-3; D is uncertain. V was clipped by 0 bases and J by 6 bases, with 10 bases between them. The V gene's germline CDR1 is DFQATT and CDR2 SNEGSKA (reference sequence). The CDR3 contains 13 residues. The DNA for the CDR3 is TGCAGTGCTAGAGATCCGGGTTCGGATACGCAGTATTTT. Translating gives CSARDPGSDTQYF.

A few counts support this clonotype. The V gene is TRBV7-9, the J gene TRBJ1-3; D is uncertain. Germline V gene lookup returns CDR1 SEHNR and CDR2 FQNEAQ (reference sequence). Trimming took off 4 bases at V and 4 bases at J, with 17 bases between the two ends. This CDR3 comprises 16 residues. CDR3 sequence: CASSSSTEAVGNTIYF. The CDR3 region has the DNA TGTGCCAGCAGCTCCAGTACGGAAGCTGTAGGAAACACCATATATTTT.

In this sample, this clonotype turned up many times. The chain combines TRBV12-3 or TRBV12-4 with TRBJ2-3; 7 bases fit TRBD2. The CDR3 is 16 amino acids. V lost 3 bases and J lost 1; bases outside the gene matches: 7. Here the CDR3 reads CASSFAAGVGTDTQYF. The DNA for the CDR3 is TGTGCCAGCAGTTTTGCGGCGGGGGTTGGCACAGATACGCAGTATTTT.

This clonotype was seen a few times. The junction departs from the called germline gene at one end, perhaps through a read error. The chain joins TRBV29-1 to TRBJ2-5; D may match TRBD1 or TRBD2 (6 bases each). CDR3 size: 12 residues. Looked up from germline, CDR1 is SQVTM and CDR2 is ANQGSEA. DNA for the CDR3: TGCAGCCTTGACAAGGGGGGAGAGACCCAGTACTTC. It translates to CSLDKGGETQYF.

This clonotype showed up just a few times. This chain joins TRBV10-1 and TRBJ1-1; D is uncertain. The length of the CDR3 is 14 residues. Trimming took 3 bases from V and 5 from J, leaving 13 bases between them. Germline CDR1 is WNHNN and CDR2 is SYGVQD (reference sequence). The CDR3 DNA follows: TGCGCCAGCAGTGATACTGGACCCACGACTGAAGCTTTCTTT. Translated: CASSDTGPTTEAFF.

This clonotype came up a few times. The gene calls are TRBV7-2 and TRBJ2-1, with D possibly matching TRBD1 (5 bases). Trimming took 5 bases from V and 9 from J, leaving 11 bases between them. From germline, CDR1 is SGHTA and CDR2 FQGNSA. CDR3 size: 12 residues. CDR3 region: CASSKQVLEQFF. CDR3 sequence (DNA): TGTGCCAGCAGCAAACAGGTCCTTGAGCAGTTCTTC.

This clonotype came up a few times. V is TRBV7-2 and J is TRBJ2-1; D call uncertain. CDR1 is SGHTA, CDR2 FQGNSA, per germline. Trimming cost V 5 bases and J 3 bases, with 11 bases left between them. This CDR3 is built from 14 residues. CDR3 DNA: TGTGCCAGCAGCCTCGATTTGGGCTACAATGAGCAGTTCTTC. It yields the protein CASSLDLGYNEQFF.